This T cell receptor beta chain was sequenced for a study of T cell changes during pregnancy in multiple sclerosis. The table came from immunoSEQ multiplex PCR; TCRdb's copy has only in-frame clones and leaves some out. Among more than 45,000 clones listed, 92% were seen once. Germline assignment: CDR1 SGHTA and CDR2 FQGNSA. The CDR3 is 12 amino acids. Germline trimming cut 5 bases from V and 14 bases from J; bases unmatched to any gene: 8. The sample here was CD4+ T cells from peripheral blood mononuclear cells, taken after pregnancy. This chain links TRBV7-2 with TRBJ2-1, with 8 bases fitting TRBD2. The sequence derives from a female donor with multiple sclerosis, enrolled in a pregnancy study. The CDR3: CASSPWGLGEFF. CDR3 bases: TGTGCCAGCAGCCCATGGGGACTAGGGGAGTTCTTC.